Below are 26 T cell receptor beta chains sequenced from a single sample in a study of blood T cell repertoires in COVID-19. The repertoire was sequenced with immunoSEQ multiplex PCR; TCRdb's copy has only in-frame clones and lacks some. The sample shows some 73,000 clones, about 79% of them seen only once. Sequences were obtained from peripheral blood. These receptors were collected from a woman aged 55 to 70 with acute or convalescent COVID-19.

The V and J genes are TRBV27 and TRBJ1-5, with D unresolved. This CDR3 contains 15 residues. Germline CDR1 MNHEY, CDR2 SMNVEV (reference sequence). With 7 bases removed from V and 0 bases from J, the gap between germline ends came to 13 bases. The CDR3 sequence is CASKSAGYSNQPQHF. The CDR3 DNA is TGTGCCAGCAAATCGGCGGGATATAGCAATCAGCCCCAGCATTTT.

CDR3 protein: CAWSPAGGADTQYF. The CDR3 coding sequence is TGTGCCTGGAGTCCCGCGGGAGGCGCAGATACGCAGTATTTT. The chain joins TRBV30 to TRBJ2-3, with 8 bases lining up with TRBD2. V was clipped by 2 bases and J by 4 bases; unmatched bases: 5. Germline CDR1 reads GTSNPN; CDR2 reads SVGIG (reference sequence). There are 14 residues in the CDR3.

The V gene is TRBV7-9, the J gene TRBJ1-2, with 7 positions matching TRBD1. The CDR3 length is 14 residues. Trimming removed 5 bases from V and 3 bases from J; junction bases left unmatched: 6. CDR1 SEHNR and CDR2 FQNEAQ come from the germline V gene (reference sequence). CDR3 region: CASSANRGDYGYTF. CDR3 nucleotide sequence: TGTGCCAGCAGCGCCAACAGGGGCGACTATGGCTACACCTTC. Variable domain in full (rest from reference TRBV7-9 and TRBJ1-2): DTGVSQNPRHKITKRGQNVTFRCDPISEHNRLYWYRQTLGQGPEFLTYFQNEAQLEKSRLLSDRFSAERPKGSFSTLEIQRTEQGDSAMYLCASSANRGDYGYTFGSGTRLTVV.

The chain links TRBV5-1 to TRBJ2-1; possible D gene TRBD1, 6 bases. The CDR3 sequence is 14 residues long. Germline-derived CDR1 and CDR2 are SGHRS and YFSETQ. V gave up 4 bases and J gave up 5 bases, with 13 bases separating them. CDR3 sequence reads: CASSAGQPNNEQFF. CDR3 nucleotide sequence: TGCGCCAGCAGCGCCGGACAGCCCAACAATGAGCAGTTCTTC.

The J gene is TRBJ2-4, the V gene TRBV7-2; 9 nucleotides line up with TRBD1. With 5 bases clipped from V and 1 base from J, the junction kept 6 bases outside the gene matches. Germline V gives CDR1 SGHTA, CDR2 FQGNSA. This CDR3 comprises 16 residues. Here the CDR3 reads CASSTGDRVAKNIQYF. CDR3 in DNA: TGTGCCAGCAGCACCGGGGACAGGGTGGCCAAAAACATTCAGTACTTC.

The rearrangement joins TRBV18 to TRBJ1-5, with TRBD1 matching 8 bases. This CDR3 region has 14 residues. The junction had 6 bases not matched to a gene; V was cut back by 3 bases and J by 8 bases. Per the germline V gene, CDR1 is KGHSH and CDR2 is LQKENI. The CDR3 loop reads CASSPTTGEKPQHF. CDR3 sequence (DNA): TGTGCCAGCTCACCCACGACAGGGGAGAAGCCCCAGCATTTT.

This clone appeared once. This rearrangement joins TRBV28 to TRBJ2-7, with 8 bases that match TRBD1. CDR1 MDHEN and CDR2 SYDVKM come from the germline V gene. V lost 5 bases, J lost 6 bases, and 9 bases stayed unmatched. The CDR3 consists of 14 residues. CDR3 region: CASSTRTGWGEQYF. In DNA, the CDR3 is TGTGCCAGCAGTACCCGGACAGGGTGGGGCGAGCAGTACTTC.

The chain carries TRBV5-4 and TRBJ2-5, with TRBD2 matching over 8 bases. V gave up 4 bases and J gave up 5 bases; unmatched junction bases: 16. Germline loops: CDR1 SGHNT, CDR2 YYREEE (reference sequence). The CDR3 runs 17 residues. The DNA for the CDR3 is TGTGCCAGCAGCGGCGGACTAGCAACGTTACCCGGGGAGACCCAGTACTTC. Translating gives CASSGGLATLPGETQYF. Drawing the rest from reference TRBV5-4 and TRBJ2-5, the complete variable domain is ETGVTQSPTHLIKTRGQQVTLRCSSQSGHNTVSWYQQALGQGPQFIFQYYREEENGRGNFPPRFSGLQFPNYSSELNVNALELDDSALYLCASSGGLATLPGETQYFGPGTRLLVL.

This CDR3 is CARSPGTGDRGLYEQYF. In DNA, the CDR3 is TGTGCCAGAAGCCCAGGGACCGGCGACAGGGGACTCTACGAGCAGTACTTC. The rearrangement joins TRBV5-3 to TRBJ2-7; 8 nucleotides line up with TRBD1. TRBV5-3 is annotated as an ORF whose role is uncertain. Trimming at V came to 4 bases and at J to 3 bases, leaving 15 bases not matched to a gene. CDR3 length: 17 amino acids.

This clone was detected only a few times. The chain carries TRBV18 and TRBJ1-4, with TRBD1 as a possible D gene (5 bases). Deletions cut 0 bases from V and 8 bases from J, with 13 bases between. The CDR3 extends over 15 amino acids. Germline CDR1 reads KGHSH; CDR2 reads LQKENI. DNA for the CDR3: TGTGCCAGCTCACCACCAGCCAGGGCCTGGGAAAAACTGTTTTTT. This codes for CASSPPARAWEKLFF.

The rearrangement uses TRBV18 and TRBJ1-6; D may be TRBD1 (5 bases). With 5 bases removed from V and 9 bases from J, the gap between germline ends came to 14 bases. The V gene's germline CDR1 is KGHSH and CDR2 LQKENI. This CDR3 is 14 amino acids long. The DNA for the CDR3 is TGTGCCAGCTCAGAAAGCAGGGTCCGTTCACCCCTCCACTTT. It codes for CASSESRVRSPLHF.

The chain carries TRBV5-6 and TRBJ1-2, with 7 bases that match TRBD1. The V and J ends lost 0 bases and 2 bases, in that order; junction bases with no gene match: 4. Germline CDR1 is SGHDT and CDR2 is YYEEEE. The CDR3 runs to 15 residues. DNA of the CDR3: TGTGCCAGCAGCTTGGTAGGACAGGCCAACTATGGCTACACCTTC. Its translation is CASSLVGQANYGYTF. The complete variable domain, with remaining parts taken from reference TRBV5-6 and TRBJ1-2, reads DAGVTQSPTHLIKTRGQQVTLRCSPKSGHDTVSWYQQALGQGPQFIFQYYEEEERQRGNFPDRFSGHQFPNYSSELNVNALLLGDSALYLCASSLVGQANYGYTFGSGTRLTVV.

The J gene is TRBJ2-7, the V gene TRBV4-2, with 8 bases fitting TRBD1. The CDR3 has 14 residues. The germline gives CDR1 LGHNA, CDR2 YNFKEQ. The junction had 3 bases not matched to a gene; V was cut back by 0 bases and J by 5 bases. The CDR3 sequence is CASSQDQGADEQYF. In DNA, the CDR3 is TGTGCCAGCAGCCAAGATCAGGGGGCGGACGAGCAGTACTTC.

The chain combines TRBV19 with TRBJ2-7; the D gene is possibly TRBD1 (6 bases). The germline V gene encodes CDR1 LNHDA and CDR2 SQIVND (reference sequence). The CDR3 spans 12 residues. The V end lost 5 bases, the J end lost 4 bases, and 9 bases lay between the germline ends. CDR3 loop: CASSLGAYEQYF. The CDR3, as DNA: TGTGCCAGTAGTCTGGGGGCTTACGAGCAGTACTTC.

The chain carries TRBV19 and TRBJ1-2; 8 nucleotides align to TRBD1. Germline CDR1 and CDR2: LNHDA and SQIVND (reference sequence). This CDR3 contains 12 residues. V was pared by 9 bases and J by 4 bases, with 4 bases of the junction left unmatched. DNA for the CDR3: TGTGCCAGCGACAGGGGAGGCTATGGCTACACCTTC. Its protein is CASDRGGYGYTF.

This clone has just one count. The chain joins TRBV7-2 to TRBJ2-5; D is unclear. The CDR3 spans 13 residues. CDR1 is SGHTA, CDR2 FQGNSA, per germline. V was clipped by 2 bases and J by 2 bases, with 6 bases between them. DNA of the CDR3: TGTGCCAGCAGCTTATCCCCTCAAGAGACCCAGTACTTC. The encoded protein is CASSLSPQETQYF.

The chain's CDR3 is CSVGGQGAIRSYGYTF. The CDR3 region has the DNA TGCAGCGTTGGAGGGCAGGGGGCTATCCGATCCTATGGCTACACCTTC. The chain joins TRBV29-1 to TRBJ1-2; 8 nucleotides line up with TRBD1. Losses at the gene ends were 4 bases for V and 4 bases for J; bases not matched to a gene: 14. Looked up from germline, CDR1 is SQVTM and CDR2 is ANQGSEA. The CDR3 has 16 residues.

This rearrangement joins TRBV7-8 to TRBJ1-5; D unclear. The CDR3 covers 13 residues. The V and J ends lost 2 bases and 4 bases respectively, with 6 bases between them. CDR1 and CDR2 (germline): SGHVS, FQNEAQ. The CDR3 DNA follows: TGTGCCAGCAGCTTACTGGAGAATCAGCCCCAGCATTTT. Amino acid sequence: CASSLLENQPQHF.

In regard to this clone: Other DNA variants within this sample encode the same CDR3. This rearrangement joins TRBV13 to TRBJ1-6, with TRBD1 matching over 7 bases. The V segment lost 5 bases and the J segment 4 bases; nucleotides outside the gene matches: 8. Germline V CDR1 and CDR2: PRHDT, FYEKMQ (reference sequence). There are 16 residues in the CDR3. CDR3 nucleotide sequence: TGTGCCAGCAGCCTGCGGACAGGACGTTATAATTCACCCCTCCACTTT. Protein: CASSLRTGRYNSPLHF.

The chain recombines TRBV4-1 with TRBJ2-1; 9 bases fit TRBD2. CDR1 is MGHRA, CDR2 YSYEKL, per germline. V shed 3 bases, J shed 6 bases, and the junction held 9 bases outside the gene matches. The CDR3 loop spans 16 amino acids. Written as DNA, the CDR3 is TGCGCCAGCAGCCAGGGACCGGGACTAGCCATCAATGAGCAGTTCTTC. This sequence encodes CASSQGPGLAINEQFF.

The genes are TRBV30 and TRBJ1-1; D is ambiguous. V lost 5 bases and J lost 8, with 18 bases in between. Per germline, CDR1 GTSNPN and CDR2 SVGIG (reference sequence). This CDR3 has 13 residues. This chain's CDR3 is CAWVRFVGSEAFF. CDR3 in DNA: TGTGCCTGGGTGAGGTTCGTCGGCAGCGAAGCTTTCTTT.

The V gene is TRBV2, the J gene TRBJ2-1; TRBD1 matches at 8 bases. CDR1 is SNHLY, CDR2 FYNNEI, per germline. The CDR3 has 15 residues. V dropped 4 bases and J dropped 1; count of bases not matched to a gene: 3. CDR3 sequence (DNA): TGTGCCAGCAGTGCCGACAGGGGTTCCTACAATGAGCAGTTCTTC. Its protein product is CASSADRGSYNEQFF. The full variable domain, rest sourced from reference TRBV2 and TRBJ2-1, is EPEVTQTPSHQVTQMGQEVILRCVPISNHLYFYWYRQILGQKVEFLVSFYNNEISEKSEIFDDQFSVERPDGSNFTLKIRSTKLEDSAMYFCASSADRGSYNEQFFGPGTRLTVL.

The chain combines TRBV5-1 with TRBJ2-1; D perhaps matches TRBD2 (6 bases). CDR1 is SGHRS, CDR2 YFSETQ, per germline. This CDR3 is built from 15 residues. V was pared by 0 bases and J by 8 bases, with 15 bases between. The DNA of the CDR3 is TGCGCCAGCAGCTTGGGGACGGGAGTCTCCGATGAGCAGTTCTTC. Amino acids: CASSLGTGVSDEQFF.

The J gene is TRBJ1-4, the V gene TRBV3-1 (or the pseudogene TRBV3-2); 8 nucleotides line up with TRBD1. The CDR3 is 13 amino acids. Germline lookup yields CDR1 LGHDT and CDR2 YNNKEL (reference sequence). The J segment lost 7 bases and the V segment lost 8 bases, leaving 6 bases of the junction unmatched. DNA for the CDR3: TGTGCCAGCGGGACAGGTGCGCTTGAAAAACTGTTTTTT. Residues: CASGTGALEKLFF.

In its sample, this clone was seen a few times. The genes are TRBV2 and TRBJ2-3; 10 bases fit TRBD2. The trim removed 6 bases at V and 3 bases at J, leaving 6 bases unmatched. The CDR3 is made up of 15 amino acids. Germline CDR1 SNHLY, CDR2 FYNNEI. CDR3 residues: CASRAPGLATDTQYF. For the CDR3, the DNA is TGTGCCAGCAGGGCACCGGGACTAGCGACAGATACGCAGTATTTT.

V is TRBV18 and J is TRBJ1-5, with 8 bases that match TRBD1. Germline CDR1 is KGHSH and CDR2 is LQKENI. The CDR3 covers 15 residues. Trimming took 6 bases from V and 2 from J; bases not matched to a gene: 6. The DNA for the CDR3 is TGTGCCAGCTCGCCCGGACAGGGTGGCAATCAGCCCCAGCATTTT. It is translated as CASSPGQGGNQPQHF.